Listed here are 14 T cell receptor beta chains from one sample, sequenced in a study of blood T cell repertoires in COVID-19. Clones were read by immunoSEQ multiplex PCR, and TCRdb kept only the in-frame ones, dropping some. The table has hundreds of thousands of clones, about nine tenths seen once; the top ten hold over 0.85%. Sequenced sample: PBMCs or T cells enriched from blood (not recorded which). These receptor sequences come from a man aged 50 or older who had been exposed to COVID-19.

This clone was counted once. This chain connects TRBV28 to TRBJ1-2; maybe TRBD1 (5 bases). The CDR3 runs 15 residues. Germline loops: CDR1 MDHEN, CDR2 SYDVKM. V gave up 1 base and J gave up 7 bases, with 16 bases separating them. The CDR3 spells CASSLSLRGVGGYTF. The CDR3 DNA follows: TGTGCCAGCAGTTTATCCCTCCGGGGGGTAGGTGGCTACACCTTC.

The genes are TRBV10-3 and TRBJ1-4; D is unclear. Germline V gives CDR1 ENHRY, CDR2 SYGVKD. CDR3 length: 13 amino acids. Trimming removed 4 bases from V and 6 bases from J, with 9 bases in between. CDR3 sequence: CAISAETHEKLFF. The CDR3 bases are TGTGCCATCAGTGCGGAGACTCATGAAAAACTGTTTTTT.

V gene TRBV7-9 combines with J gene TRBJ2-6, with D tentatively TRBD2 (6 bases). Trimming cost V 3 bases and J 4 bases, with 13 bases left between them. Germline V gives CDR1 SEHNR, CDR2 FQNEAQ (reference sequence). The CDR3 loop spans 16 amino acids. As DNA, the CDR3 is TGTGCCAGCAGCTTGTCATGGGAGGAGGGGGCCAACGTCCTGACTTTC. It yields the protein CASSLSWEEGANVLTF.

The J gene is TRBJ2-7, the V gene TRBV28; D unclear. CDR1 and CDR2 from the germline V gene are MDHEN and SYDVKM. The V end was cut by 5 bases, the J end by 2 bases, with 10 bases between. There are 13 residues in the CDR3. The CDR3 sequence is CASSPFEPYEQYF. DNA of the CDR3: TGTGCCAGCAGTCCTTTTGAGCCCTACGAGCAGTACTTC.

This CDR3 is CASSLARATEGEQFF. CDR3 DNA sequence: TGTGCCAGCAGCTTAGCTCGAGCCACGGAGGGTGAGCAGTTCTTC. This chain joins TRBV7-2 and TRBJ2-1, with a weak D call TRBD2 (6 bases). This CDR3 has 15 amino acids. V was clipped by 0 bases and J by 9 bases, with 15 bases between them. The germline V gene encodes CDR1 SGHTA and CDR2 FQGNSA.

The chain links TRBV6-5 to TRBJ1-2; weak D call: TRBD1 (5 bases). The CDR3 runs to 13 residues. V gave up 4 bases and J gave up 5 bases, with 11 bases separating them. Per germline, CDR1 MNHEY and CDR2 SVGAGI. The CDR3 DNA is TGTGCCAGCAGTTGGCGGGACGGATATGGCTACACCTTC. Its translation is CASSWRDGYGYTF.

Concerning this clone itself: Other nucleotide sequences from this sample produce the same CDR3. The V call is TRBV5-4, the J call TRBJ1-5; D possibly corresponds to TRBD1 (6 bases). With 2 bases removed from V and 5 bases from J, the gap between germline ends came to 8 bases. The CDR3 is 13 amino acids. CDR1 is SGHNT, CDR2 YYREEE, per germline (reference sequence). The CDR3 sequence: CASSLGGDQPQHF. The CDR3 DNA follows: TGTGCCAGCAGCTTAGGGGGGGATCAGCCCCAGCATTTT. The variable domain in full, with the rest retrieved from reference TRBV5-4 and TRBJ1-5, is ETGVTQSPTHLIKTRGQQVTLRCSSQSGHNTVSWYQQALGQGPQFIFQYYREEENGRGNFPPRFSGLQFPNYSSELNVNALELDDSALYLCASSLGGDQPQHFGDGTRLSIL.

The CDR3 protein is CAISRGLAGYRDEQYF. Written as DNA, the CDR3 is TGTGCCATCAGTCGGGGACTAGCGGGGTATCGGGACGAGCAGTACTTC. The chain has TRBV10-3 and TRBJ2-7; 13 bases map to TRBD2. Germline loops: CDR1 ENHRY, CDR2 SYGVKD. V gave up 5 bases and J gave up 5 bases; unmatched junction bases: 9. The CDR3 is made up of 16 amino acids.

The rearrangement links TRBV5-6 to TRBJ2-5, with unresolved D. The germline CDR1 and CDR2 sequences are SGHDT and YYEEEE. This CDR3 spans 13 amino acids. Trimming removed 3 bases from V and 0 bases from J, with 6 bases in between. CDR3 in amino acids: CASSSYNQETQYF. For the CDR3, the DNA is TGTGCCAGCAGCTCTTACAACCAAGAGACCCAGTACTTC.

This clone was detected once. Its ends do not fully match the called genes, so a read error is possible. The V and J genes are TRBV7-9 and TRBJ1-4; D may be TRBD1 (6 bases). Looked up from germline, CDR1 is SEHNR and CDR2 is FQNEAQ (reference sequence). The length of the CDR3 is 15 residues. The DNA for the CDR3 is TGTGCCAGCAGCGTAGCTGGGGGCCGGGGTGAAAAACTGTTTTTT. As protein: CASSVAGGRGEKLFF.

This clone has a single count. The rearrangement uses TRBV25-1 and TRBJ1-1; maybe TRBD1 (6 bases). CDR1 is MGHDK, CDR2 SYGVNS, per germline. V was trimmed by 6 bases and J by 5 bases, leaving 13 bases between them. This CDR3 is 13 amino acids long. CDR3 amino acids: CASREQGGTEAFF. CDR3 DNA: TGTGCCAGCAGAGAACAGGGTGGGACTGAAGCTTTCTTT.

The rearrangement uses TRBV10-2 and TRBJ2-1; TRBD2 matches 11 bases. The CDR3 loop spans 16 amino acids. J lost 2 bases, V lost 2 bases, and 2 bases had no gene match. CDR1 WSHSY and CDR2 SAAADI come from the germline V gene. The CDR3 DNA reads TGCGCCAGCAGTGAGCCGGGACTAGCGGCCTACAATGAGCAGTTCTTC. Its protein product is CASSEPGLAAYNEQFF.

The chain couples TRBV11-2 to TRBJ2-1; D is unclear. Germline V CDR1 and CDR2: SGHAT, FQNNGV. V was trimmed by 4 bases and J by 5 bases, leaving 9 bases between them. The CDR3 extends over 13 amino acids. Here the CDR3 DNA reads TGTGCCAGCAGCTCGGGTCCTGACAATGAGCAGTTCTTC. It is translated as CASSSGPDNEQFF.

The gene calls are TRBV24-1 and TRBJ1-1, with 7 bases lining up with TRBD1. Germline V gene sequence: CDR1 KGHDR, CDR2 SFDVKD. J was trimmed by 6 bases and V by 3 bases; bases with no gene match: 9. This CDR3 spans 15 amino acids. CDR3 sequence reads: CATSDPGQSSSEAFF. The CDR3 DNA reads as TGTGCCACCAGTGATCCGGGACAGTCATCCTCTGAAGCTTTCTTT.